This T cell receptor (beta chain) was recovered during a study of blood T cells in healthy people across ages. A second about 6 to 12 cycle PCR used barcoded and J-beta primers. TCRdb fed the 5' RACE reads into MiXCR, producing one record per CDR3 protein. The sample includes approximately 730,000 distinct CDR3 sequences, 43% of them seen just once. The CDR3 extends over 15 amino acids. Germline lookup yields CDR1 MNHEY and CDR2 SMNVEV (reference sequence). With V trimmed by 6 bases and J by 6 bases, 7 bases remained unmatched. The sequenced sample consisted of blood. The sequence derives from an older woman in good health. The chain carries TRBV27 and TRBJ2-3; 12 nucleotides match TRBD2. This CDR3 reads CASSRTSGRFDTQYF. DNA for the CDR3: TGTGCCAGCAGCAGAACTAGCGGGAGGTTCGATACGCAGTATTTT.